This T cell receptor beta chain was sequenced in a study of shared clonotypes between healthy human individuals. Study-level information: Each donor's CD8 memory used one plate, CD8 naive two, each CD4 subset three.

Germline CDR1 SGHAT, CDR2 FQNNGV. Trimming took 5 bases from V and 9 from J, leaving 8 bases between them. CDR3 size: 11 residues. The repertoire was sequenced with immunoSEQ multiplex PCR; TCRdb's copy has only in-frame clones and lacks some. The sample carries roughly 720,000 clones, around 91% recorded once. In the case of this clone: This CDR3 is also generated by other DNA sequences in the sample.

This chain uses TRBV11-2 with TRBJ2-1; unclear D gene. The clonotype was recovered from a man aged 18 to 35 in good health. Some clones in this sample may be carry-over from other donors' samples. The source material was memory CD8+ T cells from PBMCs. Subset specified: CD45RO+ cells pooled with CCR7-negative TemRA cells. The CDR3 nucleotides are TGTGCCAGCAGCCTTGGAGTTGAGCAGTTCTTC. As protein: CASSLGVEQFF.